This TCR beta chain was profiled in a study of CD8+CD57+ T cells in acquired aplastic anemia. Trimming stripped 5 bases from V and 2 bases from J, with 20 bases between. Germline CDR1 and CDR2: LNHDA and SQIVND (reference sequence). The CDR3 has 17 residues. Researchers used genomic DNA as the template to profile TCR beta VDJ and CDR3. Using its own MiXCR run on the reads, TCRdb lists one record per CDR3 protein. The repertoire consists of about 150,000 distinct CDR3 sequences, with about 50% occurring once and the leading ten covering approximately 12%. Those patients picked for sequencing had displayed CD8+CD57+ cell expansion on flow cytometry.

The TCR was taken from a human donor with aplastic anemia. The chain carries TRBV19 and TRBJ2-3; possibly TRBD1 for D (7 bases). The specimen was sorted CD4+, CD8+, or CD8+CD57+ T cells (not recorded which) from PBMCs. CDR3 residues: CASSPGDSRRATDTQYF. CDR3 in DNA: TGTGCCAGTAGTCCTGGGGACAGCAGGAGGGCCACAGATACGCAGTATTTT. Full variable domain (outside the CDR3, taken from reference TRBV19 and TRBJ2-3): DGGITQSPKYLFRKEGQNVTLSCEQNLNHDAMYWYRQDPGQGLRLIYYSQIVNDFQKGDIAEGYSVSREKKESFPLTVTSAQKNPTAFYLCASSPGDSRRATDTQYFGPGTRLTVL.